Described below is a single T cell receptor (beta chain) sequence and its context. CDR3 length: 14 amino acids. In germline, CDR1 is MGHDK, CDR2 SYGVNS. The V end was cut by 2 bases, the J end by 2 bases, with 10 bases between. This sample was included in a study of CD8 T cells in Susac syndrome. Random hexamers were used to reverse transcribe an amount of roughly 0.45 to 1 ug RNA. It was immunoSEQ multiplex PCR that amplified TCR beta CDR3 across 54 Vbeta and 13 Jbeta. One entry per CDR3 protein results from TCRdb running MiXCR on the immunoSEQ multiplex PCR reads. This table holds 350,000 to 550,000 distinct CDR3 sequences, 75% to 90% found once.

Sequenced material: CD8+ T cells from PBMCs. The source is a human donor with multiple sclerosis. The rearrangement uses TRBV25-1 and TRBJ2-7, with D unclear. This CDR3 is CASSEEVNAYEQYF. The CDR3 nucleotides read TGTGCCAGCAGTGAAGAAGTGAACGCCTACGAGCAGTACTTC.